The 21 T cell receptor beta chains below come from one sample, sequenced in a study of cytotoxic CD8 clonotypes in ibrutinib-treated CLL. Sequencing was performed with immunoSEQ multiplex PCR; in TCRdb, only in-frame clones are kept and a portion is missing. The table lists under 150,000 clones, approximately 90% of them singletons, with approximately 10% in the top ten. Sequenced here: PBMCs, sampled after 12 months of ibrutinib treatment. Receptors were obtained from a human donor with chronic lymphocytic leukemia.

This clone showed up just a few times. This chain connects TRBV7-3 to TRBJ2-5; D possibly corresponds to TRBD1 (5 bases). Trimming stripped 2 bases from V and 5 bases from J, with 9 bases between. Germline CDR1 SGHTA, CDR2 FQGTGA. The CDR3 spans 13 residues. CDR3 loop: CASSLSGFETQYF. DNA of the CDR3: TGTGCCAGCAGCTTATCAGGGTTTGAGACCCAGTACTTC.

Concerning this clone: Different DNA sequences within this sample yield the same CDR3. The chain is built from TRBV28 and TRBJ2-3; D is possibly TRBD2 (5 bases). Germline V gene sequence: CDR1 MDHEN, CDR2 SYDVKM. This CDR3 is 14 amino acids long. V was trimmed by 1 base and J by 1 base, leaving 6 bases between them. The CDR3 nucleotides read TGTGCCAGCAGTTTATCCGGGGGCACAGATACGCAGTATTTT. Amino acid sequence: CASSLSGGTDTQYF.

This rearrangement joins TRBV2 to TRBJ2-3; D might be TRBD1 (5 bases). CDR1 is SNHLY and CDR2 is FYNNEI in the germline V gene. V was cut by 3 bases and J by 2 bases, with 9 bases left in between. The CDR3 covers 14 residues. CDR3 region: CASSDRATTDTQYF. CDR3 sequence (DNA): TGTGCCAGCAGTGACAGGGCTACCACAGATACGCAGTATTTT.

DNA for the CDR3: TGTGCCACCAGCACTGGGCTAGAGCCCGGGGAGCTGTTTTTT. Encoded protein: CATSTGLEPGELFF. J is TRBJ2-2 and V is TRBV15; D remains unclear. This CDR3 has 14 residues. In germline, CDR1 is LNHNV, CDR2 YYDKDF (reference sequence). The V end lost 4 bases, the J end lost 6 bases, and 12 bases lay between the germline ends.

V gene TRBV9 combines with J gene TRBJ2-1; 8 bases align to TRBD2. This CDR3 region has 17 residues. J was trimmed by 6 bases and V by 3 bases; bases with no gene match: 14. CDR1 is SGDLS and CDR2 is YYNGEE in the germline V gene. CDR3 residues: CASSAPGGNSGVNEQFF. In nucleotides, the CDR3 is TGTGCCAGCAGCGCCCCCGGGGGGAATAGCGGGGTCAATGAGCAGTTCTTC.

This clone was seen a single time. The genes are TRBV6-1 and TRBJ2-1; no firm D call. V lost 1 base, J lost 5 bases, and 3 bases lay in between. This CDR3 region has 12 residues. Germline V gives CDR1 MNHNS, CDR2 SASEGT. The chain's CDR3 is CASSEGDNEQFF. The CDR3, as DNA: TGTGCCAGCAGTGAAGGGGACAATGAGCAGTTCTTC.

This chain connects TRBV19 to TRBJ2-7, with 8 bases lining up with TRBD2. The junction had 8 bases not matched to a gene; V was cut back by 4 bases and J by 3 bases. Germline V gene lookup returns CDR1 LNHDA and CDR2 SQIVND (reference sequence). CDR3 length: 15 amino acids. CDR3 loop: CASSRKRESFYEQYF. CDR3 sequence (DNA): TGTGCCAGTAGTAGAAAGCGGGAGAGCTTCTACGAGCAGTACTTC.

The CDR3 region has the DNA TGTGCCAGCAGTTACGGGGGGCAGCCCCAGCATTTT. Translating gives CASSYGGQPQHF. The chain carries TRBV6-6 and TRBJ1-5; TRBD1 might be the D (5 bases). CDR3 length: 12 residues. Trimming removed 2 bases from V and 7 bases from J, with 6 bases in between. Per germline, CDR1 MNHNY and CDR2 SVGAGI (reference sequence).

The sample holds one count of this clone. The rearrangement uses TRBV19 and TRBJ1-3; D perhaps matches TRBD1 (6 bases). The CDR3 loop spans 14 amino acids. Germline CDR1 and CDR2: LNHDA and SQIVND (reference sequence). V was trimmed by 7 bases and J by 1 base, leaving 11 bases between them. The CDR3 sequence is CASKPGASGNTIYF. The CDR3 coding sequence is TGTGCCAGTAAACCAGGGGCTTCTGGAAACACCATATATTTT.

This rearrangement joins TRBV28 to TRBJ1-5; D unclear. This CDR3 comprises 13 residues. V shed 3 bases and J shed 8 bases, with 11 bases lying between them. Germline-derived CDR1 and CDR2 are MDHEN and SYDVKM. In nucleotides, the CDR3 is TGTGCCAGCAGTTTCGGGGTGGGAAAGCCCCAGCATTTT. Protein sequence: CASSFGVGKPQHF. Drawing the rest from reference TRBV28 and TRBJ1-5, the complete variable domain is DVKVTQSSRYLVKRTGEKVFLECVQDMDHENMFWYRQDPGLGLRLIYFSYDVKMKEKGDIPEGYSVSREKKERFSLILESASTNQTSMYLCASSFGVGKPQHFGDGTRLSIL.

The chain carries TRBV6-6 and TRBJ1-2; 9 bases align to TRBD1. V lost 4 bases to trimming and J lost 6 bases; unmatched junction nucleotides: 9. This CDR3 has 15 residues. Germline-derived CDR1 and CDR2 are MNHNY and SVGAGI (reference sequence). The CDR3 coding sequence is TGTGCCAGCAGTTCCCTTACCGGGACAGGGAATGGCTACACCTTC. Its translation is CASSSLTGTGNGYTF.

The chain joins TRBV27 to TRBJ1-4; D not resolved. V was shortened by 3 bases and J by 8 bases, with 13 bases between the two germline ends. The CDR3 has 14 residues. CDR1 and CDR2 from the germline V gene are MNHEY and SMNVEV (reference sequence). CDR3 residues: CASSFRAFGEKLFF. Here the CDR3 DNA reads TGTGCCAGCAGTTTCCGGGCCTTTGGGGAAAAACTGTTTTTT.

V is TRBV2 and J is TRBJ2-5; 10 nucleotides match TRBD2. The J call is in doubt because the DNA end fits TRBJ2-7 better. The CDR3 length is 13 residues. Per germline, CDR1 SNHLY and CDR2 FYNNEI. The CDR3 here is CASTLGLAYEQYF. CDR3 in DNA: TGTGCCAGCACCCTGGGACTAGCGTACGAGCAGTACTTC.

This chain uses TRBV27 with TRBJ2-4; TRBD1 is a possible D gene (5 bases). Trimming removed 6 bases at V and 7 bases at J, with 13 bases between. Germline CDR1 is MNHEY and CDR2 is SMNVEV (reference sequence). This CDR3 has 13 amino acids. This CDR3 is CASSRGALNIQYF. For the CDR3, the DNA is TGTGCCAGCAGCCGTGGGGCGCTCAACATTCAGTACTTC.

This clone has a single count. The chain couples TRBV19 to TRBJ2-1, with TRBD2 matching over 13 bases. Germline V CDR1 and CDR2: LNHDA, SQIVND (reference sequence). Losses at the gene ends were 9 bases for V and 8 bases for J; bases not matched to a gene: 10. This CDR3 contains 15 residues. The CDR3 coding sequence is TGTGCCAGCCGAAAAGGACTAGCGGGAGTCGATGAGCAGTTCTTC. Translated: CASRKGLAGVDEQFF.

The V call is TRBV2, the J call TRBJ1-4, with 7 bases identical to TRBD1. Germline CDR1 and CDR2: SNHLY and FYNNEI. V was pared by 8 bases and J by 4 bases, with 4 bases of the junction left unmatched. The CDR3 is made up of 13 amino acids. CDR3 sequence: CASYRGLNEKLFF. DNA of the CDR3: TGTGCCAGCTACAGGGGCCTTAATGAAAAACTGTTTTTT.

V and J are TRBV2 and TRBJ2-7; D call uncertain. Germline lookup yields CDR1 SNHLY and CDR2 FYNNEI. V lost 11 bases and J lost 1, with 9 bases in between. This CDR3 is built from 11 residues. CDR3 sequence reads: CAATRSYEQYF. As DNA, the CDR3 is TGTGCCGCAACTCGATCCTACGAGCAGTACTTC. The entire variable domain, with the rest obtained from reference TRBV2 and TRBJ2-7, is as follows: EPEVTQTPSHQVTQMGQEVILRCVPISNHLYFYWYRQILGQKVEFLVSFYNNEISEKSEIFDDQFSVERPDGSNFTLKIRSTKLEDSAMYFCAATRSYEQYFGPGTRLTVT.

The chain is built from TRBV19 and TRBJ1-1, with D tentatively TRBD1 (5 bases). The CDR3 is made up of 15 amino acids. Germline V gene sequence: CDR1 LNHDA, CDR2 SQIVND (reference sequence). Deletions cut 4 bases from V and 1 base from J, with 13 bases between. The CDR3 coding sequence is TGTGCCAGTAGTAGGTGGGGGGAGGCGAACACTGAAGCTTTCTTT. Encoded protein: CASSRWGEANTEAFF.

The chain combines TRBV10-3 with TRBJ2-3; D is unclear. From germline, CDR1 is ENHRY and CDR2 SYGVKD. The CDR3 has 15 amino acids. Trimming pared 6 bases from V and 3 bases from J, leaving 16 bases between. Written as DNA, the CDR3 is TGTGCCATCAGCCCAGGTTTTTCTGGTACAGATACGCAGTATTTT. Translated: CAISPGFSGTDTQYF.

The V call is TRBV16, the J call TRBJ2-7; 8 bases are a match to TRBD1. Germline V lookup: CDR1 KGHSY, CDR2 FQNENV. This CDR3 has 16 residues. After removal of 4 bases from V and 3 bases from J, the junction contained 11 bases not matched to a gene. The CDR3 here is CASSPPDRVSIYEQYF. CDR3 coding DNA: TGTGCCAGCAGCCCACCGGACAGGGTGTCGATCTACGAGCAGTACTTC.

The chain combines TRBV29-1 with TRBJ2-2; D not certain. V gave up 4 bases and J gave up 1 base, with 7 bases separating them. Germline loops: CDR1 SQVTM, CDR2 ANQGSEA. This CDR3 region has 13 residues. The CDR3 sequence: CSVVSGNTGELFF. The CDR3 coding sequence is TGCAGCGTTGTCTCAGGGAACACCGGGGAGCTGTTTTTT.